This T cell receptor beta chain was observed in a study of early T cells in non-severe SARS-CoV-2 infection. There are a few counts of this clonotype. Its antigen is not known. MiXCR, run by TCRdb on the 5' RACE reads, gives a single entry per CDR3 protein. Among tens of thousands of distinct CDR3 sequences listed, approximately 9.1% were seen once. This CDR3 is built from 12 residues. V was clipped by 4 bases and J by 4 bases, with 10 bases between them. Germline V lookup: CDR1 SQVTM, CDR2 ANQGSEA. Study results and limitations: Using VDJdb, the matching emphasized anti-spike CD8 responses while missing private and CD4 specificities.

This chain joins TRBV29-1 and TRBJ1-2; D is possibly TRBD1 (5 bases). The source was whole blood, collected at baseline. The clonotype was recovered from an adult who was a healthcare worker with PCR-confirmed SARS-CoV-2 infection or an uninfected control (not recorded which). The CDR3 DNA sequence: TGCAGCGTTGGGGACGCCTTCTATGGCTACACCTTC. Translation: CSVGDAFYGYTF.